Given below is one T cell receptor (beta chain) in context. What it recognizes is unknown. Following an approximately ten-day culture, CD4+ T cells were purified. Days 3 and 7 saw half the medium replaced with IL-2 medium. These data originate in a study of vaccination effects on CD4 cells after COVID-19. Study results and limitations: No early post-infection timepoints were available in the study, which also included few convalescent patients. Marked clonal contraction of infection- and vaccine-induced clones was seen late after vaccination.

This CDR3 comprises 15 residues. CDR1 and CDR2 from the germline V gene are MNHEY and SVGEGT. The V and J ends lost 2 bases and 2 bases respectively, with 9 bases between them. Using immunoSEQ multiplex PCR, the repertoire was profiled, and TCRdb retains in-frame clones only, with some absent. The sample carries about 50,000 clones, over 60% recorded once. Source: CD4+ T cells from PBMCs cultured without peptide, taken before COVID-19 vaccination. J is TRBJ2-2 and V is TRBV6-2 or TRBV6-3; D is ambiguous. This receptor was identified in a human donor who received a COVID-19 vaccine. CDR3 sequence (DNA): TGTGCCAGCAGTTACGGTCTTTTTAACACCGGGGAGCTGTTTTTT. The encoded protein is CASSYGLFNTGELFF.